Listed below are T cell receptor beta chains from one sample, sequenced in a study of T cells after yellow fever vaccination. TCRdb reprocessed the 5' RACE reads with MiXCR, giving one entry per CDR3 protein. The sample comprises 450,000 to 550,000 distinct CDR3 sequences, roughly 22% of which are singletons, and roughly 16% rests with the top ten. Source: PBMCs, taken roughly 23 days after the first yellow fever vaccination. Receptor source: a young man who received the YFV17D yellow fever vaccine. CDR3s leave out the opening cysteine and the closing phenylalanine or tryptophan.

TRBJ2-3 | TRBV7-3 | 15 | ASSLVPSGGALDTQY
TRBJ1-5 | TRBV4-3 | 13 | ASSQDVLGPQPQH
TRBJ2-5 | TRBV28 | 12 | ASSWDQIPETQY
TRBJ2-3 | TRBV5-1 | 14 | ASSPGLAGRKDTQY
TRBJ1-5 | TRBV20-1 | 11 | SAYILGNQPQH
TRBJ2-2 | TRBV6-5 | 15 | ASSYSQGLKNTGELF
TRBJ2-1 | TRBV5-1 | 13 | ASSLVAGGTNEQF
TRBJ1-3 | TRBV5-1 | 14 | ASSSQVMSSGNTIY
TRBJ2-3 | TRBV4-1 | 13 | ASSLQVGGPDTQY
TRBJ2-7 | TRBV5-6 | 11 | ASSGGQGYEQY
TRBJ2-3 | TRBV7-9 | 13 | ASSPGLTATDTQY
TRBJ2-7 | TRBV7-9 | 11 | ASSARSSYEQY
TRBJ1-1 | TRBV20-1 | 11 | SAPTGSSTEAF
TRBJ2-4 | TRBV11-1 | 14 | ASSPLARGGGNIQY
TRBJ2-3 | TRBV4-1 | 11 | ASSPQDTDTQY
TRBJ1-4 | TRBV5-1 | 15 | ASSLPGGLGTNEKLF
TRBJ1-1 | TRBV30 | 11 | AWSVGGNTEAF